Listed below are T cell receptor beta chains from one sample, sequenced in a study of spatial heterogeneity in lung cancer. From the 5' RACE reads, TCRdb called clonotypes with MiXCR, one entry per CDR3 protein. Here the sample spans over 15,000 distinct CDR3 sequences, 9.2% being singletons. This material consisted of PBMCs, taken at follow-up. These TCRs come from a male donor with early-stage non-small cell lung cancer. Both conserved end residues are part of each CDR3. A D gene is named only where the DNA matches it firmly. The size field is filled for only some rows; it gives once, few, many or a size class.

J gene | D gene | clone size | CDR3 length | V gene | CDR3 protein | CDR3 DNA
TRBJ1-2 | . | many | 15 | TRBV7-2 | CASSLRARGTYGYTF | TGTGCCAGCAGCTTAAGGGCTAGGGGAACCTATGGCTACACCTTC
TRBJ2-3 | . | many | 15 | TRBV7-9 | CASSPGGTLTDTQYF | TGTGCCAGCAGTCCCGGAGGGACCCTCACAGATACGCAGTATTTT
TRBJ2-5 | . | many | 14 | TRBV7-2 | CASSQIGGRETQYF | TGTGCCAGCAGTCAAATCGGGGGGCGGGAGACCCAGTACTTC
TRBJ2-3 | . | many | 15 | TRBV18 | CASSLGWATTDTQYF | TGTGCCAGCTCCCTCGGCTGGGCCACCACAGATACGCAGTATTTT
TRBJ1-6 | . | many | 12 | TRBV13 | CASSLSGSPLHF | TGTGCCAGCAGCTTATCGGGTTCACCCCTCCACTTT
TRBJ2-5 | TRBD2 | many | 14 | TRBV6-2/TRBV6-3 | CASRPLAGWETQYF | TGTGCCAGCAGGCCGCTAGCGGGTTGGGAGACCCAGTACTTC
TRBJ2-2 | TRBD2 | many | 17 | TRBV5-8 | CASSELAGGPVTGELFF | TGTGCCAGCAGCGAACTAGCGGGGGGGCCGGTCACCGGGGAGCTGTTTTTT
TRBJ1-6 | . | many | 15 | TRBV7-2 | CASGRMGAANSPLHF | TGTGCCAGCGGCCGCATGGGGGCGGCGAATTCACCCCTCCACTTT
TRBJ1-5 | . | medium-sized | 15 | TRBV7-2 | CASSLVVNSNQPQHF | TGTGCCAGCAGCTTAGTGGTAAACAGCAATCAGCCCCAGCATTTT
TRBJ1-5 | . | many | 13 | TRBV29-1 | CSVKQGVGQPQHF | TGCAGCGTTAAACAGGGTGTGGGTCAGCCCCAGCATTTT
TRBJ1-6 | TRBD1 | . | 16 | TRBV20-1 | CSARGAGQGYNSPLHF | TGCAGTGCTAGGGGTGCGGGACAGGGCTATAATTCACCCCTCCACTTT
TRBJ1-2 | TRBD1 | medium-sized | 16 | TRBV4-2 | CASSQEGTGGIYGYTF | TGTGCCAGCAGCCAAGAGGGGACAGGGGGCATCTATGGCTACACCTTC
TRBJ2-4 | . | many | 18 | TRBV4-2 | CASSQDRASQGVKNIQYF | TGTGCCAGCAGCCAAGATCGAGCCTCCCAGGGAGTCAAAAACATTCAGTACTTC
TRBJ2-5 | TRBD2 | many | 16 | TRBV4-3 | CASSQGLAELQETQYF | TGCGCCAGCAGCCAAGGACTAGCGGAGCTACAAGAGACCCAGTACTTC
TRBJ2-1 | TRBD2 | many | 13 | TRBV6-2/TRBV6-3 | CASATAGGDEQFF | TGTGCCAGCGCCACAGCGGGGGGGGATGAGCAGTTCTTC
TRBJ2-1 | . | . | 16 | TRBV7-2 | CASSLVYRPSDNEQFF | TGTGCCAGCAGCTTAGTCTACAGGCCCTCCGACAATGAGCAGTTCTTC
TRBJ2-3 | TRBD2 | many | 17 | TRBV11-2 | CASSYLVRGGATDTQYF | TGTGCCAGCAGCTACCTGGTTCGCGGGGGGGCCACAGATACGCAGTATTTT
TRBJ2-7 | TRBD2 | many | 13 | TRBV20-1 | CSARLAGSYEQYF | TGCAGTGCTAGGTTAGCGGGGTCCTACGAGCAGTACTTC
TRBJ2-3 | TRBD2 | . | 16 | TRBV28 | CASSQGATSGSSTQYF | TGTGCCAGCAGCCAGGGGGCGACTAGCGGGAGTAGTACGCAGTATTTT
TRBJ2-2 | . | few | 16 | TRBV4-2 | CASSQEVGRNTGELFF | TGTGCCAGCAGCCAAGAAGTTGGCCGGAACACCGGGGAGCTGTTTTTT